The clone carrying this T cell receptor beta chain has ten or more counts. The data originate from a study of identical twins. The length of the CDR3 is 15 residues. CDR1 is SGHRS, CDR2 YFSETQ, per germline. J lost 3 bases, V lost 3 bases, and 7 bases had no gene match. MiXCR, applied by TCRdb to the 5' RACE reads, yields one record per CDR3 protein. The sample gives approximately 210,000 distinct CDR3 sequences, around 9.6% of which show up once; over 4.5% is in the top ten. The rearrangement uses TRBV5-1 and TRBJ2-7; 9 bases align to TRBD1. The clonotype comes from a woman in her late teens or twenties in good health. The specimen was memory (CD45RO+) T cells sorted from blood. CDR3 DNA: TGCGCCAGCAGCTCGAATGAGGGACAGGGCTACGAGCAGTACTTC. Translated, it gives CASSSNEGQGYEQYF.